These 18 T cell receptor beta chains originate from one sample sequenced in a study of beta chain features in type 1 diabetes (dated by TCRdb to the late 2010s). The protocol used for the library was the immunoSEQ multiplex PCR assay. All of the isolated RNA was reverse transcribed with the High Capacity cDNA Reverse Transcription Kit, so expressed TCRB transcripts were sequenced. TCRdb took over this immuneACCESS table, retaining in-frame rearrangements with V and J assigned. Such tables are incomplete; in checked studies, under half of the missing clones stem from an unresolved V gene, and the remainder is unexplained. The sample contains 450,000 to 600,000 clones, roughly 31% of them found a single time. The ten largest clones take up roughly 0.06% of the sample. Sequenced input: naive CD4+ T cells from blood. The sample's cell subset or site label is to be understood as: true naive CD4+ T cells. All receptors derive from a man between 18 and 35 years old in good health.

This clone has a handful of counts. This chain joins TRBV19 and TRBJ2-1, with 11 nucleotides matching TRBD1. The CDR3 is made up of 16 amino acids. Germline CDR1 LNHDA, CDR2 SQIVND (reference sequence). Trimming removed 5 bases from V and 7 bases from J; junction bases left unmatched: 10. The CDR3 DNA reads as TGTGCCAGTAGTGCACTGGACAGGGGGCGAAGGAATGAGCAGTTCTTC. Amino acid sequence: CASSALDRGRRNEQFF.

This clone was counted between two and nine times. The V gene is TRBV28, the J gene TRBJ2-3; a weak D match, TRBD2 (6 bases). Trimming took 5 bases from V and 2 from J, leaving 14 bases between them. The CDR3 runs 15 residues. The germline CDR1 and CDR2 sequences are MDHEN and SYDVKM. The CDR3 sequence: CASSIVRDYTDTQYF. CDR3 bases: TGTGCCAGCAGTATAGTGCGGGATTACACAGATACGCAGTATTTT.

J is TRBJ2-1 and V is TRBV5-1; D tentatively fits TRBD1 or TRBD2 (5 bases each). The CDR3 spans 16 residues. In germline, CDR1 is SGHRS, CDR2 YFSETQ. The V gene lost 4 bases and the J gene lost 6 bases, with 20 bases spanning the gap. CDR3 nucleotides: TGCGCCAGCAGCGCTATAGCAGGGAGTGGCGGCAATGAGCAGTTCTTC. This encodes CASSAIAGSGGNEQFF. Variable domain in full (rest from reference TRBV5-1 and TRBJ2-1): KAGVTQTPRYLIKTRGQQVTLSCSPISGHRSVSWYQQTPGQGLQFLFEYFSETQRNKGNFPGRFSGRQFSNSRSEMNVSTLELGDSALYLCASSAIAGSGGNEQFFGPGTRLTVL.

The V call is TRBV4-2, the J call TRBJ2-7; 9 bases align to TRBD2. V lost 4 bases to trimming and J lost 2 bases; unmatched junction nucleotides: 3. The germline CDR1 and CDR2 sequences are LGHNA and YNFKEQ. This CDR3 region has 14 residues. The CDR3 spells CASSPSGATYEQYF. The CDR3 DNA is TGTGCCAGCAGCCCTAGCGGGGCGACCTACGAGCAGTACTTC.

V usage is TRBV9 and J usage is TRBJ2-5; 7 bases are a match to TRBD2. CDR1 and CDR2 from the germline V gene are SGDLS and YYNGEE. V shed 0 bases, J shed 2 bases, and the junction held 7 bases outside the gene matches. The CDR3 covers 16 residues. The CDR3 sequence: CASSVAPGLTQETQYF. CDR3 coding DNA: TGTGCCAGCAGCGTAGCTCCGGGACTAACTCAAGAGACCCAGTACTTC. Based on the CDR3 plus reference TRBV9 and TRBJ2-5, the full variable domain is DSGVTQTPKHLITATGQRVTLRCSPRSGDLSVYWYQQSLDQGLQFLIQYYNGEERAKGNILERFSAQQFPDLHSELNLSSLELGDSALYFCASSVAPGLTQETQYFGPGTRLLVL.

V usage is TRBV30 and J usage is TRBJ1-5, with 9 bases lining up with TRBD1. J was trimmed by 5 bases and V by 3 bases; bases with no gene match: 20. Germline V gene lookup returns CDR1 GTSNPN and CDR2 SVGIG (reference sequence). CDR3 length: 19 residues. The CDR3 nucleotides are TGTGCCTGGAGGAGATACTCGGGGACTACGGACAGGGGCTATCAGCCCCAGCATTTT. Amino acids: CAWRRYSGTTDRGYQPQHF.

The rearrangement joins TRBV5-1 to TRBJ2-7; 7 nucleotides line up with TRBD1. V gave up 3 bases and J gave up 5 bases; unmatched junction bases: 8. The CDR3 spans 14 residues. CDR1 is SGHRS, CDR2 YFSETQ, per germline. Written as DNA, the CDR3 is TGCGCCAGCAGCTCGGGACAGATCCTGGACGAGCAGTACTTC. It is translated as CASSSGQILDEQYF.

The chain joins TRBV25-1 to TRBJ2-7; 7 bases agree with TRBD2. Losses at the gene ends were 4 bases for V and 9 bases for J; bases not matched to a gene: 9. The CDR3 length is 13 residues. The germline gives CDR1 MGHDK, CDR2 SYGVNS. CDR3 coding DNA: TGTGCCAGCAGTGCCCCCGGGACTACGACGCAGTACTTC. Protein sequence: CASSAPGTTTQYF.

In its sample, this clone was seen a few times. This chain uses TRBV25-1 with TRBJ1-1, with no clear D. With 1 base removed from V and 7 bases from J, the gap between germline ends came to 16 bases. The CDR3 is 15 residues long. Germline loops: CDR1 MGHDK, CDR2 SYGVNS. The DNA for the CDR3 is TGTGCCAGCAGTGAATTGCAGCGCGGTGAAGGTGAAGCTTTCTTT. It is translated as CASSELQRGEGEAFF.

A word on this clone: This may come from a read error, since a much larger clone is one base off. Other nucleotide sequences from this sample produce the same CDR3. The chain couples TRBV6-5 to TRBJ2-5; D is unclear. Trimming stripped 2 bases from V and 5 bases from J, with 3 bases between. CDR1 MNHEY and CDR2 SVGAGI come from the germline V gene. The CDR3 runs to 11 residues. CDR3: CASSYRETQYF. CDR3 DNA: TGTGCCAGCAGTTACAGGGAGACCCAGTACTTC.

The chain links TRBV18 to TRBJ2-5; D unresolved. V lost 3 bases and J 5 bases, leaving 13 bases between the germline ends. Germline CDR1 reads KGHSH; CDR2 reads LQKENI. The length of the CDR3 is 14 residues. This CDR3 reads CASSPAQLPETQYF. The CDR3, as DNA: TGTGCCAGCTCACCGGCGCAGCTACCGGAGACCCAGTACTTC. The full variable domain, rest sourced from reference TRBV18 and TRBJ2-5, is NAGVMQNPRHLVRRRGQEARLRCSPMKGHSHVYWYRQLPEEGLKFMVYLQKENIIDESGMPKERFSAEFPKEGPSILRIQQVVRGDSAAYFCASSPAQLPETQYFGPGTRLLVL.

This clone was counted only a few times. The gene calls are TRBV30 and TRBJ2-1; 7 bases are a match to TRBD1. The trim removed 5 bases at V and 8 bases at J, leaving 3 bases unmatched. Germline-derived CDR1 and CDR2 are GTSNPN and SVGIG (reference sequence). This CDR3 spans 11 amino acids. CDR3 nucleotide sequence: TGTGCCTGGGGACAGGCCGATGAGCAGTTCTTC. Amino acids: CAWGQADEQFF.

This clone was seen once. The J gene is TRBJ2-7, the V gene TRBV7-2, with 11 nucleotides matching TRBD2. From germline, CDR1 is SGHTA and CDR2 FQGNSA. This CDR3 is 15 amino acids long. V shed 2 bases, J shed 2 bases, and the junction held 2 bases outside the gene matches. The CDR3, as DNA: TGTGCCAGCAGCTTACTAGCGGGAGGAACCTACGAGCAGTACTTC. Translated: CASSLLAGGTYEQYF.

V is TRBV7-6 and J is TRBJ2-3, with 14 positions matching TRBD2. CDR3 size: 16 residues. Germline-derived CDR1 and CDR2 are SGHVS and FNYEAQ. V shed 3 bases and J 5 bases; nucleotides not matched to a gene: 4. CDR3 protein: CASSLGLAGAQDTQYF. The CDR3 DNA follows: TGTGCCAGCAGCTTGGGACTAGCGGGAGCCCAAGATACGCAGTATTTT.

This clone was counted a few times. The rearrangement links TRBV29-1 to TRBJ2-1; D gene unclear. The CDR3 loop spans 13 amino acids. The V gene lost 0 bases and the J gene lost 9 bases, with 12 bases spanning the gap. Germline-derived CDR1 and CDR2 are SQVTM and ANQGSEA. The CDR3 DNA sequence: TGCAGCGTTGAAGAAGCCCCCCACAGTGAGCAGTTCTTC. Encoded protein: CSVEEAPHSEQFF.

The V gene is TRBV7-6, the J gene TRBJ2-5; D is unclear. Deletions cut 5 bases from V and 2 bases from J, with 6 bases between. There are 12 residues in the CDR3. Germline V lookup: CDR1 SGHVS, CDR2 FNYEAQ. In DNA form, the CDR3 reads TGTGCCAGCAGCCCTATGCAAGAGACCCAGTACTTC. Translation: CASSPMQETQYF. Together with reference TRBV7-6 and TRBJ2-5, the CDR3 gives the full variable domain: GAGVSQSPRYKVTKRGQDVALRCDPISGHVSLYWYRQALGQGPEFLTYFNYEAQQDKSGLPNDRFSAERPEGSISTLTIQRTEQRDSAMYRCASSPMQETQYFGPGTRLLVL.

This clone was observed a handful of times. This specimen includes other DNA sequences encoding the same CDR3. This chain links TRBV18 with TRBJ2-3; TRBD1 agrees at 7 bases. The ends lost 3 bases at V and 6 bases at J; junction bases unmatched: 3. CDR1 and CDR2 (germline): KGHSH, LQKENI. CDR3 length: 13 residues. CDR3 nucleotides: TGTGCCAGCTCACCCGACAGGGAGGATACGCAGTATTTT. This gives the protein CASSPDREDTQYF.

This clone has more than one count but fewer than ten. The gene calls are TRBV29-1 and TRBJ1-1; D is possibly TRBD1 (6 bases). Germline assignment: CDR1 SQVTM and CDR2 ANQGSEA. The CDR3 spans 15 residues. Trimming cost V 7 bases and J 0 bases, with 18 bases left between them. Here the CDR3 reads CSGSRGRTMNTEAFF. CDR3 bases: TGCAGCGGATCCAGGGGACGGACCATGAACACTGAAGCTTTCTTT.